These 12 T cell receptor beta chains came from one sample sequenced in a study of shared clonotypes between healthy human individuals. The repertoire was sequenced with immunoSEQ multiplex PCR; TCRdb's copy has only in-frame clones and lacks some. The table includes 850,000 to 1,200,000 clones, around 74% detected once. The sample was memory CD4+ T cells sorted from blood. Subset indicated: CD45RA-negative fraction. The source of these receptors is a man younger than 35 in good health.

The chain couples TRBV4-2 to TRBJ1-6; D possibly corresponds to TRBD1 (5 bases). The length of the CDR3 is 15 residues. Per the germline V gene, CDR1 is LGHNA and CDR2 is YNFKEQ. V was trimmed by 0 bases and J by 7 bases, leaving 10 bases between them. The CDR3 is CASSQDRVGNSPLHF. In DNA, the CDR3 is TGTGCCAGCAGCCAAGACAGGGTTGGGAATTCACCCCTCCACTTT.

The gene calls are TRBV27 and TRBJ2-7; D gene unclear. Germline V gene sequence: CDR1 MNHEY, CDR2 SMNVEV (reference sequence). The CDR3 has 13 amino acids. V lost 5 bases and J 2 bases, leaving 10 bases between the germline ends. The CDR3 here is CASSPLYPYEQYF. The CDR3 region has the DNA TGTGCCAGCAGTCCCCTCTACCCCTACGAGCAGTACTTC.

This clone has a handful of counts. The genes are TRBV9 and TRBJ1-3, with D hard to call. CDR1 and CDR2 from the germline V gene are SGDLS and YYNGEE. The CDR3 runs to 15 residues. Between the trimmed V and J ends, which lost 0 bases and 3 bases, there was a span of 10 bases. CDR3 DNA: TGTGCCAGCAGCGTAGATTCGGGGATTGGAAACACCATATATTTT. It yields the protein CASSVDSGIGNTIYF.

The chain is built from TRBV7-6 and TRBJ1-2; perhaps TRBD1 as D (5 bases). V was trimmed by 1 base and J by 8 bases, leaving 17 bases between them. Germline V gene sequence: CDR1 SGHVS, CDR2 FNYEAQ. The CDR3 length is 15 residues. DNA for the CDR3: TGTGCCAGCAGCTTAGTCGTTTCCGGAACAGGCGGCTACACCTTC. This sequence encodes CASSLVVSGTGGYTF.

This sequence joins TRBV5-6 and TRBJ2-5; D may be TRBD2 (5 bases). The CDR3 spans 11 residues. Deletions cut 6 bases from V and 4 bases from J, with 7 bases between. Looked up from germline, CDR1 is SGHDT and CDR2 is YYEEEE. The CDR3 reads CASNRGETQYF. CDR3 DNA sequence: TGTGCCAGCAACCGGGGAGAGACCCAGTACTTC.

The chain couples TRBV7-3 to TRBJ2-3; perhaps TRBD2 as D (5 bases). The CDR3 is 13 residues long. CDR1 is SGHTA, CDR2 FQGTGA, per germline. The V gene lost 5 bases and the J gene lost 11 bases, with 17 bases spanning the gap. As DNA, the CDR3 is TGTGCCAGCAGCCCCGGACTGCAGCCAAGGCAGTATTTT. It yields the protein CASSPGLQPRQYF.

Worth noting for this clone: This may come from a read error, since a much larger clone is one base off. Other DNA sequences in this sample translate to the same CDR3. This chain links TRBV5-1 with TRBJ2-2, with a tentative D call TRBD1 (6 bases). Germline-derived CDR1 and CDR2 are SGHRS and YFSETQ. Trimming shortened V by 3 bases and J by 1 base, and 7 bases separated the two germline ends. The CDR3 is made up of 14 amino acids. The CDR3 is CASSSGQNTGELFF. The CDR3, as DNA: TGCGCCAGCAGCTCGGGACAGAACACCGGGGAGCTGTTTTTT.

The chain employs TRBV7-3 and TRBJ2-5, with 8 positions matching TRBD1. The germline V gene has CDR1 SGHTA and CDR2 FQGTGA. CDR3 length: 14 residues. Trimming took 5 bases from V and 5 from J; bases not matched to a gene: 7. The CDR3 spells CASSLTGDRETQYF. CDR3 bases: TGTGCCAGCAGCCTGACAGGGGATCGCGAGACCCAGTACTTC.

This clone was seen only once. Additional DNA sequences in this sample encode the identical CDR3. The rearrangement uses TRBV6-5 and TRBJ1-2; 7 nucleotides line up with TRBD1. This CDR3 spans 14 amino acids. Germline trimming cut 0 bases from V and 5 bases from J; bases unmatched to any gene: 3. Germline-derived CDR1 and CDR2 are MNHEY and SVGAGI. In DNA form, the CDR3 reads TGTGCCAGCAGTTACTCGAGGACAGGTTATGGCTACACCTTC. Its translation is CASSYSRTGYGYTF.

This chain connects TRBV10-3 to TRBJ1-1; D is unresolved. Germline CDR1 reads ENHRY; CDR2 reads SYGVKD. The CDR3 consists of 13 residues. V gave up 5 bases and J gave up 1 base, with 8 bases separating them. CDR3 amino acids: CAISKIQNTEAFF. The CDR3 region has the DNA TGTGCCATCAGTAAAATCCAGAACACTGAAGCTTTCTTT.

A remark on this clone: A much larger clone sits a single nucleotide away, making a read error possible. The chain recombines TRBV7-9 with TRBJ2-3; D is possibly TRBD1 (6 bases). The CDR3 covers 14 residues. Germline lookup yields CDR1 SEHNR and CDR2 FQNEAQ (reference sequence). The CDR3 loop reads CAGSTLTGPDTQYF. Written as DNA, the CDR3 is TGTGCCGGCAGCACCTTGACAGGCCCAGATACGCAGTATTTT.

The V and J genes are TRBV5-1 and TRBJ2-1; 9 nucleotides line up with TRBD2. The CDR3 is 20 residues long. Germline-derived CDR1 and CDR2 are SGHRS and YFSETQ. The trim removed 0 bases at V and 0 bases at J, leaving 13 bases unmatched. The CDR3 loop reads CASSLVSSGRPPSSYNEQFF. Written as DNA, the CDR3 is TGCGCCAGCAGCTTGGTTTCCAGCGGGAGGCCACCCAGCTCCTACAATGAGCAGTTCTTC.